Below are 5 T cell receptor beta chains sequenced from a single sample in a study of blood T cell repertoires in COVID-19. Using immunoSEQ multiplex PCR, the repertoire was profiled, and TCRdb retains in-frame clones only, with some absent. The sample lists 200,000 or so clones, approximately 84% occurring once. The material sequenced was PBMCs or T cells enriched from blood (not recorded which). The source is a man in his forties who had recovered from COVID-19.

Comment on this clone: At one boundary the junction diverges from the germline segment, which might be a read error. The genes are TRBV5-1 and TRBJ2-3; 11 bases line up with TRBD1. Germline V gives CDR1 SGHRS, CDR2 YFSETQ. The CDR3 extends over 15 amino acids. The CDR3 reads CASSPGQGGTDAQYF. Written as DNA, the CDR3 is TGCGCCAGCAGCCCGGGACAGGGGGGTACAGATGCGCAGTATTTT.

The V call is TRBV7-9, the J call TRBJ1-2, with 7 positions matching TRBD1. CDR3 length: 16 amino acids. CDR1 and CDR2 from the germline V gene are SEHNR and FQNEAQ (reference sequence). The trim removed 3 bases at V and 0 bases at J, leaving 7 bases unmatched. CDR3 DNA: TGTGCCAGCAGCTTTTTTCGGACAGGCTCTAACTATGGCTACACCTTC. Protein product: CASSFFRTGSNYGYTF.

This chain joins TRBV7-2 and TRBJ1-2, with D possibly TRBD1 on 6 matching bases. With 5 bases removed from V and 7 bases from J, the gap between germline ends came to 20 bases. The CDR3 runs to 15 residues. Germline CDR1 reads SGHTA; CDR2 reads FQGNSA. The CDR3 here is CASSPQQGQLGGYTF. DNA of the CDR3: TGTGCCAGCAGCCCCCAGCAGGGACAATTAGGTGGCTACACCTTC.

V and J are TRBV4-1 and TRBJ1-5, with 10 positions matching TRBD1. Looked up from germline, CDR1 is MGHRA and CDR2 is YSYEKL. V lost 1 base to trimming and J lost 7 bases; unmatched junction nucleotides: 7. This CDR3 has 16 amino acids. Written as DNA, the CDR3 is TGCGCCAGCAGCCAAGGACAGGGGGCGTGGGGGCAGCCCCAGCATTTT. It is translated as CASSQGQGAWGQPQHF.

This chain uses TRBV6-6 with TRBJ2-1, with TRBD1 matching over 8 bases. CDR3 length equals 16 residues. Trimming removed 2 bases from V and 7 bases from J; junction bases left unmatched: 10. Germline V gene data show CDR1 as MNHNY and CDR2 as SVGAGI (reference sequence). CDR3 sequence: CASSYPGGAGSNEQFF. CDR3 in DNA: TGTGCCAGCAGTTACCCAGGGGGCGCGGGTTCGAATGAGCAGTTCTTC.